This T cell receptor beta chain appears in the sequencing data of a study of T-cell reconstitution after alpha-beta-depleted transplantation in children. A TCRbeta library incorporating unique molecular identifiers was prepared. TCRdb independently ran MiXCR on the PCR reads; one entry per CDR3 protein. The table includes 200,000 to 250,000 distinct CDR3 sequences, 12% detected once. V shed 1 base and J 3 bases; nucleotides not matched to a gene: 4. This CDR3 has 15 amino acids. A few counts support this clonotype. The input for sequencing was PBMCs from the stem cell graft donor, taken from the stem cell graft. The rearrangement uses TRBV23-1 and TRBJ2-5; 8 positions agree with TRBD1. TRBV23-1 is reported as an ORF; its role is uncertain. The receptor was derived from a human donor who donated a stem cell graft to a child with acute lymphoblastic leukemia. CDR3 protein: CASSQLVQGEETQYF. CDR3 nucleotide sequence: TGCGCCAGCAGTCAATTAGTACAGGGGGAAGAGACCCAGTACTTC.